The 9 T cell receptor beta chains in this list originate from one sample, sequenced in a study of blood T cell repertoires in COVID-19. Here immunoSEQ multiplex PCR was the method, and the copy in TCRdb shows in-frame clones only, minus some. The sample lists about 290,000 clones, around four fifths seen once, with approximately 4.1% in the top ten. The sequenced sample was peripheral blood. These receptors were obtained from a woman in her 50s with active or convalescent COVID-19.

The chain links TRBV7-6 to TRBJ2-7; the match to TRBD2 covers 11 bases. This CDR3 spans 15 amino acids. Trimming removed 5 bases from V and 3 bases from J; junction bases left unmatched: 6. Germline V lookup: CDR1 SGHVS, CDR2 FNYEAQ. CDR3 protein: CASSPGGTSGYEQYF. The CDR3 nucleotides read TGTGCCAGCAGCCCAGGGGGGACTAGCGGCTACGAGCAGTACTTC.

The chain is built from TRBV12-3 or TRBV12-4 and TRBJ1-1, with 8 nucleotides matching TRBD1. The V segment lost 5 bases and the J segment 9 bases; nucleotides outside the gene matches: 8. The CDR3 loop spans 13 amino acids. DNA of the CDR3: TGTGCCAGCAGTGCCGGACAGGGTCTTAAAGCTTTCTTT. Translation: CASSAGQGLKAFF.

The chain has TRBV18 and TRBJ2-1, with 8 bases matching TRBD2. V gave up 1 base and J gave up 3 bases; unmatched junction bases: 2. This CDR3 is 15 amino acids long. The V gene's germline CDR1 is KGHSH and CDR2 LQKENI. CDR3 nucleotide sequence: TGTGCCAGCTCACCACTTGCGGGGGGCTACAATGAGCAGTTCTTC. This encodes CASSPLAGGYNEQFF.

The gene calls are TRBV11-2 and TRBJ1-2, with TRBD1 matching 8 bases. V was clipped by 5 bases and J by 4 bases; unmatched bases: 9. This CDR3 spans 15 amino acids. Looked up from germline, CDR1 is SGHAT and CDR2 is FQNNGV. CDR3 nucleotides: TGTGCCAGCAGCCCTGGACAGGGTAGGGCCTATGGCTACACCTTC. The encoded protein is CASSPGQGRAYGYTF. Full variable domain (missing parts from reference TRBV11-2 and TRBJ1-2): EAGVAQSPRYKIIEKRQSVAFWCNPISGHATLYWYQQILGQGPKLLIQFQNNGVVDDSQLPKDRFSAERLKGVDSTLKIQPAKLEDSAVYLCASSPGQGRAYGYTFGSGTRLTVV.

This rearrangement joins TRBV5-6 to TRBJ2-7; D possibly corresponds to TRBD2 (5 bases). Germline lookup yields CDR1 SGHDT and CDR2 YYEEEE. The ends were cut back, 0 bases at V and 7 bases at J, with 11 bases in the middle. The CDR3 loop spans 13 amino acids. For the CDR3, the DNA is TGTGCCAGCAGCTTGGCCGGGCCGGGGGAGCAGTACTTC. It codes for CASSLAGPGEQYF.

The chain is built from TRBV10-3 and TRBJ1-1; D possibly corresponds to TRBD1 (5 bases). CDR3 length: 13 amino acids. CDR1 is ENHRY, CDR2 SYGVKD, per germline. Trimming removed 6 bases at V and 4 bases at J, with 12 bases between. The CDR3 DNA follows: TGTGCCATCAGAGGAGGGGCCGGCACTGAAGCTTTCTTT. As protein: CAIRGGAGTEAFF.

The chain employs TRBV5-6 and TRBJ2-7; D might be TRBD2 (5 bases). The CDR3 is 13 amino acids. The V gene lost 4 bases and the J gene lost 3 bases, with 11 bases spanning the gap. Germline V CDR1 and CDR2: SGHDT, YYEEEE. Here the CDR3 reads CASSPLGSYEQYF. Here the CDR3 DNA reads TGTGCCAGCAGCCCCCTTGGGAGCTACGAGCAGTACTTC. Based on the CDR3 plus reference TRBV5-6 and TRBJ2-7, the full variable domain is DAGVTQSPTHLIKTRGQQVTLRCSPKSGHDTVSWYQQALGQGPQFIFQYYEEEERQRGNFPDRFSGHQFPNYSSELNVNALLLGDSALYLCASSPLGSYEQYFGPGTRLTVT.

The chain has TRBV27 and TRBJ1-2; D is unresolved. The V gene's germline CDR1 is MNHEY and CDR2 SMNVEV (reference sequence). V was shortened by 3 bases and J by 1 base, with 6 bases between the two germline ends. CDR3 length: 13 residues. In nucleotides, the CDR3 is TGTGCCAGCAGTTTTTCGGTTAACTATGGCTACACCTTC. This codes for CASSFSVNYGYTF.

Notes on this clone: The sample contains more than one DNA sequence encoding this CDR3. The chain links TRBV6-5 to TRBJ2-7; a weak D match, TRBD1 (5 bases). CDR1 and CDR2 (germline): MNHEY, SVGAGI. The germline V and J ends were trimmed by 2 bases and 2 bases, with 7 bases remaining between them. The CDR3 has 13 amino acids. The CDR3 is CASSYGATYEQYF. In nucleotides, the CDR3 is TGTGCCAGCAGTTACGGGGCTACCTACGAGCAGTACTTC.